These T cell receptor beta chains were read from a single sample in a study of beta chain features in type 1 diabetes. Repertoires were generated with immunoSEQ multiplex PCR, while TCRdb's copy carries only in-frame clones and drops some. The sample lists 500,000 to 850,000 clones; around 15% were seen once. Sequencing was done on a sample of naive CD4+ T cells from blood. Source of these receptors: a man younger than 35 with type 1 diabetes. Both conserved end residues are part of each CDR3. A D gene is named only where the DNA matches it firmly. Not every row has a clone size; where given, it reads once, few, many or a size class.

CDR3: CSVEGQGFANEQFF
DNA: TGCAGCGTTGAAGGACAGGGGTTTGCCAATGAGCAGTTCTTC
V: TRBV29-1
J: TRBJ2-1
D: TRBD1
size: NA

CDR3: CASSLGDRTNYGYTF
DNA: TGTGCCAGCAGCTTGGGGGACAGAACGAACTATGGCTACACCTTC
V: TRBV5-6
J: TRBJ1-2
D: TRBD1
size: few

CDR3: CSVEGGNTDTQYF
DNA: TGCAGCGTTGAAGGGGGCAACACAGATACGCAGTATTTT
V: TRBV29-1
J: TRBJ2-3
D: NA
size: few

CDR3: CASSLDRGNEQFF
DNA: TGTGCTAGCAGCCTGGACAGGGGAAATGAGCAGTTCTTC
V: TRBV7-7
J: TRBJ2-1
D: TRBD1
size: NA

CDR3: CAISGRTGGTEAFF
DNA: TGTGCCATCAGTGGCCGGACAGGGGGCACTGAAGCTTTCTTT
V: TRBV10-3
J: TRBJ1-1
D: TRBD1
size: few

CDR3: CAINPGTGKRDTGELFF
DNA: TGTGCCATCAATCCCGGGACAGGGAAAAGAGACACCGGGGAGCTGTTTTTT
V: TRBV10-3
J: TRBJ2-2
D: TRBD1
size: few

CDR3: CASSEFDSRNTGELFF
DNA: TGTGCCAGCAGTGAATTCGACAGTCGGAACACCGGGGAGCTGTTTTTT
V: TRBV6-1
J: TRBJ2-2
D: NA
size: NA

CDR3: CASSLRTGAYNYGYTF
DNA: TGTGCCAGCAGCCTCCGGACAGGGGCGTATAACTATGGCTACACCTTC
V: TRBV7-9
J: TRBJ1-2
D: TRBD1
size: NA

CDR3: CSVSTVSYEQYF
DNA: TGCAGCGTTAGTACTGTCTCCTACGAGCAGTACTTC
V: TRBV29-1
J: TRBJ2-7
D: NA
size: once

CDR3: CASSRGLAGGTSYNEQFF
DNA: TGCGCCAGCAGCCGAGGACTAGCGGGAGGGACTTCCTACAATGAGCAGTTCTTC
V: TRBV4-1
J: TRBJ2-1
D: TRBD2
size: few

CDR3: CASSRTGTGKVDQHF
DNA: TGTGCCAGCAGTCGGACCGGGACCGGGAAGGTTGACCAGCATTTT
V: TRBV2
J: TRBJ1-5
D: NA
size: few

CDR3: CASNQLAGSYNEQFF
DNA: TGTGCCAGTAACCAGTTGGCAGGCTCCTACAATGAGCAGTTCTTC
V: TRBV19
J: TRBJ2-1
D: NA
size: few

CDR3: CASSSQQGLEQFF
DNA: TGTGCCAGCAGCTCCCAACAGGGCTTAGAGCAGTTCTTC
V: TRBV7-9
J: TRBJ2-1
D: NA
size: NA

CDR3: CAISAGTTGNQPQHF
DNA: TGTGCCATCAGTGCGGGGACCACGGGCAATCAGCCCCAGCATTTT
V: TRBV10-3
J: TRBJ1-5
D: NA
size: few

CDR3: CAWSGGPTPYNEQFF
DNA: TGTGCCTGGAGCGGAGGGCCGACCCCTTACAATGAGCAGTTCTTC
V: TRBV30
J: TRBJ2-1
D: NA
size: NA

CDR3: CASSPETGGYNEQFF
DNA: TGTGCCAGCTCACCAGAGACAGGGGGCTACAATGAGCAGTTCTTC
V: TRBV18
J: TRBJ2-1
D: TRBD1
size: NA

CDR3: CASTRTGQETQYF
DNA: TGCGCCAGCACCCGGACAGGACAAGAGACCCAGTACTTC
V: TRBV5-1
J: TRBJ2-5
D: TRBD1
size: NA

CDR3: CASSIRVRDTEAFF
DNA: TGTGCCAGCAGTATACGGGTTAGGGACACTGAAGCTTTCTTT
V: TRBV2
J: TRBJ1-1
D: NA
size: NA

CDR3: CASSIDRTSGSTDTQYF
DNA: TGTGCCAGTAGTATAGATCGGACTAGCGGGAGCACGGATACGCAGTATTTT
V: TRBV19
J: TRBJ2-3
D: TRBD2
size: NA

CDR3: CASSERQTNYGYTF
DNA: TGTGCCAGCAGTGAAAGGCAGACTAACTATGGCTACACCTTC
V: TRBV2
J: TRBJ1-2
D: NA
size: NA

CDR3: CASIPTGIPGELFF
DNA: TGTGCCAGCATACCGACAGGGATCCCCGGGGAGCTGTTTTTT
V: TRBV2
J: TRBJ2-2
D: TRBD1
size: NA

CDR3: CASSKGASLKTQYF
DNA: TGTGCCAGTAGTAAAGGGGCTAGTCTGAAGACCCAGTACTTC
V: TRBV19
J: TRBJ2-5
D: NA
size: few

CDR3: CASSPGQGATYGYTF
DNA: TGTGCCAGCTCTCCGGGACAGGGCGCCACCTATGGCTACACCTTC
V: TRBV18
J: TRBJ1-2
D: TRBD1
size: once

CDR3: CASSPGRLAGELFF
DNA: TGTGCCAGCAGCCCAGGCAGACTTGCCGGGGAGCTGTTTTTT
V: TRBV7-9
J: TRBJ2-2
D: NA
size: few

CDR3: CASSMWEWTGELFF
DNA: TGTGCCAGCAGTATGTGGGAGTGGACCGGGGAGCTGTTTTTT
V: TRBV7-9
J: TRBJ2-2
D: NA
size: NA

CDR3: CASSGDRDSVEQYF
DNA: TGTGCCAGCAGCGGCGACCGGGACAGTGTCGAGCAGTACTTC
V: TRBV9
J: TRBJ2-7
D: TRBD1
size: few

CDR3: CASSFILLGEETQYF
DNA: TGCGCCAGCAGCTTTATTTTGTTAGGGGAGGAGACCCAGTACTTC
V: TRBV5-1
J: TRBJ2-5
D: NA
size: NA

CDR3: CASSYSTETSGMSQYF
DNA: TGTGCCAGCAGTTACTCGACTGAAACTAGCGGGATGTCGCAGTATTTT
V: TRBV6-5
J: TRBJ2-3
D: TRBD2
size: few

CDR3: CAWSAQGAEQYF
DNA: TGTGCCTGGAGTGCACAGGGGGCCGAGCAGTACTTC
V: TRBV30
J: TRBJ2-7
D: TRBD1
size: NA

CDR3: CASTRPGTGFTSNYGYTF
DNA: TGTGCCAGCACCCGACCGGGGACAGGGTTCACAAGCAACTATGGCTACACCTTC
V: TRBV5-4
J: TRBJ1-2
D: TRBD1
size: few

CDR3: CASSLFPDRVDRGELQYF
DNA: TGTGCCAGCAGTTTATTTCCCGACCGCGTAGACCGCGGGGAACTGCAGTACTTC
V: TRBV27
J: TRBJ2-7
D: NA
size: few

CDR3: CASRVEAGGTGELFF
DNA: TGTGCCAGCAGAGTCGAAGCGGGAGGCACCGGGGAGCTGTTTTTT
V: TRBV9
J: TRBJ2-2
D: TRBD2
size: NA

CDR3: CASSIARALTEAFF
DNA: TGTGCCAGTAGTATCGCCAGGGCACTCACTGAAGCTTTCTTT
V: TRBV19
J: TRBJ1-1
D: NA
size: NA

CDR3: CASSSRPYGEQFF
DNA: TGTGCCAGCAGTTCCCGGCCGTACGGTGAGCAGTTCTTC
V: TRBV11-1
J: TRBJ2-1
D: NA
size: NA

CDR3: CASSDDRGGVTEAFF
DNA: TGTGCCAGCAGTGATGACAGGGGCGGGGTCACTGAAGCTTTCTTT
V: TRBV2
J: TRBJ1-1
D: TRBD1
size: NA

CDR3: CASNLLADFNNEQFF
DNA: TGTGCCAGCAACCTACTAGCGGATTTCAACAATGAGCAGTTCTTC
V: TRBV7-9
J: TRBJ2-1
D: TRBD2
size: NA

CDR3: CAWSEVTQYF
DNA: TGTGCCTGGAGTGAGGTTACGCAGTATTTT
V: TRBV30
J: TRBJ2-3
D: NA
size: NA